This T cell receptor beta chain was captured by sequencing in a study of shared clonotypes between healthy human individuals (TCRdb year 2020). General notes on the study: Two women and a few men aged 18 to 49 years were included in the cohort. For each donor, CD4 naive and CD4 memory were each given three plates, CD8 naive was given two plates, and CD8 memory was given one plate. To estimate repertoire size and how much clonotype sharing occurs between individuals, the study deeply sequenced the blood TCR repertoires of about 5 healthy adults. To increase sequencing depth and limit assay-specific biases, different laboratories used diverse techniques to prepare libraries and sequence TCR repertoires. Leukapheresis yielded between about 0.8 and 9.5 billion PBMCs per donor. What the work shows at the level of the full study, not this receptor alone: Across a handful of donors, about 4.5% of naive CD4, more than 3% of naive CD8, around 2.5% of memory CD4, and approximately 0.4% of memory CD8 clonotypes were shared. Incomplete sequencing was indicated by rarefaction of sorted-subset datasets, despite the large sequencing depth. Because the study included a small number of donors, the genetic and exposure-history diversity represented was limited. Sampling was restricted to blood, and TCR repertoires in tissues likely differ from the TCR repertoires found in blood. Compared with non-shared clonotypes, clonotypes shared by all four sorted-subset donors had higher generation probabilities. Pairwise subsampling indicated that sequencing depth was expected to affect the degree of clonotype sharing among donors. Larger estimated clonotype richness was generally found for naive subsets than for memory subsets.

A remark on this clone: No antigen is known for it. Base quality data are lacking; no much larger clone is found one base away.

TCR CDR3 regions were amplified from genomic DNA by multiplex PCR using the deep immunoSEQ assay. For each cell subset, the extracted genomic DNA was distributed evenly across all wells of several immunoSEQ 96-well plates, and each plate served as one replicate. For sorted subsets, each replicate PCR was loaded with around 220 ng genomic DNA, equivalent to 30,000 to 35,000 T cell genomes. The purified libraries were quantified using a Qubit 3.0 fluorometer, sized with a Bioanalyzer 2100, and then quantified again using the KAPA Library Quantification kit. Each immunoSEQ 96-well plate was sequenced on its own single-read 150-cycle Illumina NextSeq 550 flow cell. Per the source publication's procedure: The immunoSEQ output contained only junctional sequences without quality scores, so filtering could not match that applied to full-length reads. Sequences were annotated with PyIR, a Python wrapper for IgBLAST v1.9, using IMGT germline references to assign V/J genes and CDR3. Any read was removed if the V/J assignment was weak (E-value above 1e-6), the CDR3 was missing, or the read contained stop codons, out-of-frame junctions, or ambiguous translated residues. V3J clonotypes were defined as sequences sharing an identical inferred V gene, J gene, and CDR3 amino acid sequence. Percentage overlap between repertoires was computed as shared unique clonotypes divided by the size of the smaller repertoire. RTK rarefaction, the Chao1 estimator, and Recon v2.1 estimates of unobserved clonotypes were used to assess repertoire richness. OLGA was used to compute generation probabilities for all TCRbeta clonotypes that the gDNA method yielded from a few donors. TCRdb re-hosts the immuneACCESS table, in-frame sequences only. Its copies lack some clones; in the studies checked, an unresolved V gene accounts for under half of them, and the cause for the rest is not known. V and J calls and clone size are given by that table; D and trimming were obtained from the DNA. The table for this sample lists around 1.5 million clones; 98% of them were counted only once. The ten largest clones capture approximately 0.45% of the sample.

The donors were healthy, HIV-negative adults who had no recently reported acute infections or vaccinations. Only Caucasian adults living in Nashville, Tennessee, USA were represented among the donors. CD4+ T cells were enriched by magnetic negative selection; naive cells were then positively selected on CD45RA, and the negative fraction formed the memory subset. Blood was obtained by leukapheresis, after which PBMCs were separated by Ficoll-Histopaque density gradient centrifugation and cryopreserved in liquid nitrogen vapor phase. Purity and quantity of every magnetically sorted T cell population were checked by analytical flow cytometry. From each sorted fraction, genomic DNA was isolated and quantified by UV absorbance on a Nanodrop 2000c. Looking up the germline V gene yields CDR1 MDHEN and CDR2 SYDVKM. The CDR3 runs 11 amino acids, cysteine and phenylalanine included. This entry keeps only the CDR3 DNA: 33 bases, framed from base 1. Cut back by 4 bases and 12 bases, the V and J ends lie 12 bases apart.

This clonotype was sampled from a man younger than 40 in good health. The specimen sequenced was naive CD4+ T cells sorted from blood. Per the publication, the cell subset or site label means: CD45RA+ positively selected. The receptor chain draws on TRBV28 and TRBJ1-2, and TRBD1 may be the D gene, going by 5 matching bases. The CDR3 reads CASSSGTRDTF. The bases are TGTGCCAGCAGTTCAGGGACGAGGGACACCTTC.